One sample yielded the 17 T cell receptor beta chains listed below, sequenced in a study of blood T cell repertoires in COVID-19. Sequencing used immunoSEQ multiplex PCR; TCRdb keeps in-frame clones, though not all of them. Among approximately 240,000 clones, roughly 90% were seen once, and the ten largest hold just under 6.5%. Source material: PBMCs or T cells enriched from blood (not recorded which). The receptors here all came from a woman aged 30 to 39 with acute COVID-19.

The V and J genes are TRBV6-1 and TRBJ2-1, with TRBD1 identical over 9 bases. This CDR3 has 15 residues. With V trimmed by 2 bases and J by 3 bases, 2 bases remained unmatched. The germline gives CDR1 MNHNS, CDR2 SASEGT. The CDR3 DNA sequence: TGTGCCAGCAGTGAAATGGGACAGGGCTACAATGAGCAGTTCTTC. Translation: CASSEMGQGYNEQFF.

The chain combines TRBV6-1 with TRBJ2-7; D not certain. CDR3 length equals 10 residues. With 3 bases removed from V and 5 bases from J, the gap between germline ends came to 2 bases. CDR1 and CDR2 from the germline V gene are MNHNS and SASEGT. The CDR3 DNA is TGTGCCAGCAGTGATAACGAGCAGTACTTC. This codes for CASSDNEQYF.

In nucleotides, the CDR3 is TGTGCCAGCAGTGACCGGGGGGCCGGGGCCAACGTCCTGACTTTC. Translated: CASSDRGAGANVLTF. This sequence joins TRBV6-1 and TRBJ2-6; weak D call: TRBD2 (7 bases). The V end was cut by 3 bases, the J end by 4 bases, with 10 bases between. There are 15 residues in the CDR3. CDR1 is MNHNS and CDR2 is SASEGT in the germline V gene.

The genes are TRBV30 and TRBJ1-2; possibly TRBD1 for D (6 bases). The CDR3 totals 13 residues. Trimming took 2 bases from V and 6 from J, leaving 13 bases between them. The germline V gene encodes CDR1 GTSNPN and CDR2 SVGIG (reference sequence). This CDR3 is CAWSPQGIDGYTF. The CDR3 DNA sequence: TGTGCCTGGAGTCCGCAGGGGATCGATGGCTACACCTTC.

The CDR3 loop is CASSSDLTYEQYF. In nucleotides, the CDR3 is TGTGCCAGCAGCTCGGACTTGACCTACGAGCAGTACTTC. V gene TRBV11-2 combines with J gene TRBJ2-7; D is possibly TRBD2 (5 bases). With 4 bases removed from V and 2 bases from J, the gap between germline ends came to 9 bases. Germline V gene lookup returns CDR1 SGHAT and CDR2 FQNNGV. This CDR3 is built from 13 residues.

The chain has TRBV19 and TRBJ2-1; TRBD2 is a possible D gene (7 bases). The CDR3 has 16 residues. Germline V gene sequence: CDR1 LNHDA, CDR2 SQIVND (reference sequence). Trimming shortened V by 7 bases and J by 7 bases, and 23 bases separated the two germline ends. The CDR3 protein is CASNKRGGAIKNEQFF. CDR3 sequence (DNA): TGTGCCAGTAATAAGCGAGGGGGGGCGATAAAGAATGAGCAGTTCTTC.

V usage is TRBV30 and J usage is TRBJ2-3; D is ambiguous. Germline values: CDR1 GTSNPN, CDR2 SVGIG (reference sequence). CDR3 length: 13 amino acids. Trimming removed 2 bases at V and 1 base at J, with 7 bases between. The CDR3 region has the DNA TGTGCCTGGAGTCTGCCGGGCACAGATACGCAGTATTTT. Protein product: CAWSLPGTDTQYF.

The rearrangement links TRBV5-1 to TRBJ1-1; D remains unclear. This CDR3 is built from 15 residues. Germline V gives CDR1 SGHRS, CDR2 YFSETQ. Trimming cost V 1 base and J 1 base, with 11 bases left between them. This chain's CDR3 is CASSLYTGGNTEAFF. The CDR3 coding sequence is TGCGCCAGCAGCTTGTACACGGGAGGGAACACTGAAGCTTTCTTT.

This clone was picked up a small number of times. V is TRBV30 and J is TRBJ1-2; 12 bases align to TRBD1. With 3 bases clipped from V and 6 bases from J, the junction kept 5 bases outside the gene matches. Germline loops: CDR1 GTSNPN, CDR2 SVGIG (reference sequence). CDR3 length: 14 residues. The DNA of the CDR3 is TGTGCCTGGAGCCTGGGACAGGGGGCTGATGGCTACACCTTC. It specifies CAWSLGQGADGYTF.

The chain is built from TRBV5-4 and TRBJ2-7, with TRBD1 matching 7 bases. The CDR3 is made up of 14 amino acids. Germline CDR1 is SGHNT and CDR2 is YYREEE (reference sequence). J gave up 2 bases and V 3 bases, and 5 bases lay outside the gene matches. CDR3 residues: CASSSRQGTYEQYF. The CDR3, as DNA: TGTGCCAGCAGCTCAAGACAGGGCACCTACGAGCAGTACTTC.

The rearrangement links TRBV6-4 to TRBJ2-6, with D unresolved. The germline V gene has CDR1 MRHNA and CDR2 SNTAGT. V lost 3 bases and J 0 bases, leaving 3 bases between the germline ends. There are 14 residues in the CDR3. CDR3 DNA: TGTGCCAGCAGTGAGAGCTCTGGGGCCAACGTCCTGACTTTC. Amino acid sequence: CASSESSGANVLTF.

The chain is built from TRBV2 and TRBJ2-7, with D uncertain. The CDR3 covers 11 residues. Germline values: CDR1 SNHLY, CDR2 FYNNEI. Trimming cost V 8 bases and J 1 base, with 6 bases left between them. This chain's CDR3 is CASQNSYEQYF. DNA of the CDR3: TGTGCCAGCCAAAATTCCTACGAGCAGTACTTC.

The V call is TRBV10-3, the J call TRBJ1-1, with TRBD1 matching over 7 bases. V was clipped by 7 bases and J by 6 bases; unmatched bases: 11. The CDR3 has 14 amino acids. Germline assignment: CDR1 ENHRY and CDR2 SYGVKD. The CDR3, as DNA: TGTGCCATCACGACAGGGCAGGGGATCCCTGAAGCTTTCTTT. Translating gives CAITTGQGIPEAFF.

V is TRBV7-9 and J is TRBJ2-3; perhaps TRBD1 as D (6 bases). Germline V gene lookup returns CDR1 SEHNR and CDR2 FQNEAQ (reference sequence). The CDR3 runs 14 residues. V dropped 5 bases and J dropped 2 bases, with 11 bases sitting between them. For the CDR3, the DNA is TGTGCCAGCAGCCAAGGACAGTACACAGATACGCAGTATTTT. It codes for CASSQGQYTDTQYF.

The chain has TRBV11-2 and TRBJ2-1; possibly TRBD1 for D (5 bases). CDR1 is SGHAT and CDR2 is FQNNGV in the germline V gene. The CDR3 covers 15 residues. V lost 5 bases to trimming and J lost 7 bases, with 18 bases between them. DNA for the CDR3: TGTGCCAGCAGCCCCGACAGATCCCTTTGGAATGAGCAGTTCTTC. It codes for CASSPDRSLWNEQFF.

The rearrangement links TRBV28 to TRBJ1-2, with 9 bases matching TRBD1. The CDR3 is 13 residues long. Germline CDR1 is MDHEN and CDR2 is SYDVKM. Trimming at V came to 3 bases and at J to 6 bases, leaving 2 bases not matched to a gene. CDR3 loop: CASSFRTGDGYTF. The CDR3, as DNA: TGTGCCAGCAGTTTCAGGACAGGGGATGGCTACACCTTC.

The rearrangement uses TRBV29-1 and TRBJ1-1; D gene uncertain. The germline gives CDR1 SQVTM, CDR2 ANQGSEA. The CDR3 is 11 residues long. V dropped 6 bases and J dropped 10 bases, with 15 bases sitting between them. The chain's CDR3 is CSVTASVRAFF. Here the CDR3 DNA reads TGCAGCGTGACGGCGAGCGTCAGAGCTTTCTTT.